The entry that follows covers one T cell receptor beta chain sequence. These data originate in a study of T cell changes during pregnancy in multiple sclerosis. V was cut by 4 bases and J by 1 base, with 10 bases left in between. The CDR3 is 14 amino acids. Per germline, CDR1 MNHEY and CDR2 SMNVEV (reference sequence). Sequencing used immunoSEQ multiplex PCR; TCRdb keeps in-frame clones, though not all of them. This sample has tens of thousands of clones, with 85% to 90% found just once. The source of this sequence is a female donor with multiple sclerosis, enrolled in a pregnancy study. The starting material was CD4+ T cells from peripheral blood mononuclear cells, obtained in the first trimester of pregnancy. V and J are TRBV27 and TRBJ1-2; D unresolved. The CDR3 DNA is TGTGCCAGCAGTTCACCGAGCGATAACTATGGCTACACCTTC. Protein: CASSSPSDNYGYTF.